The TCR beta chain under discussion was sequenced for a study of T cells after yellow fever vaccination. Study-wide background: Preparation of the low-cell-number fractions used SMART-Seq v4 Ultra Low Input.

With 3 bases removed from V and 0 bases from J, the gap between germline ends came to 11 bases. This CDR3 has 14 residues. The V gene's germline CDR1 is DFQATT and CDR2 SNEGSKA (reference sequence). Points from the study as a whole: Sorted repertoires could include abundant contaminating clonotypes from bulk cells. Detected again after the booster were most primary-vaccination clones, at about 96% CD4 and approximately 85% CD8. A weaker secondary response peaked on day 5, the primary on day 15.

Via MiXCR, TCRdb re-called the 5' RACE reads, giving one row per CDR3 protein. The sample holds 500,000 to 650,000 distinct CDR3 sequences, 12% seen once. This clonotype appeared a few times. As yet, its antigen is unknown. The sequence derives from a man aged 25 to 40 who received the YFV17D yellow fever vaccine. The source was PBMCs, collected on the day of the yellow fever booster vaccination. The chain links TRBV20-1 to TRBJ1-1; no clear D. As DNA, the CDR3 is TGCAGTGCTAGGGCAGTGTCCATGAACACTGAAGCTTTCTTT. Protein sequence: CSARAVSMNTEAFF.